The 27 T cell receptor beta chains reported below all come from one sample, sequenced in a study of blood T cell repertoires in COVID-19 (TCRdb year 2020). Library generation was performed with the immunoSEQ multiplex PCR assay. In its TCRdb copy, this immuneACCESS table keeps in-frame sequences only and misses some clones. Where compared with another copy, unresolved V genes explain less than half of these, and the others have no known cause. This sample comprises 300,000 to 350,000 clones, 87% of them detected only once. Roughly 2.3% of the sample is held by the ten biggest clonotypes. Sequencing used peripheral blood. These receptors were collected from a man aged 18-30 years with active or convalescent COVID-19.

The rearrangement links TRBV5-1 to TRBJ2-5; the match to TRBD1 covers 10 bases. The CDR3 sequence is 15 residues long. The V gene end was trimmed by 4 bases and the J gene end by 5 bases; junction bases not matched to a gene: 8. The germline V gene encodes CDR1 SGHRS and CDR2 YFSETQ. CDR3 loop: CASSGRQGARETQYF. Written as DNA, the CDR3 is TGCGCCAGCAGCGGACGACAGGGGGCGAGGGAGACCCAGTACTTC.

The V and J genes are TRBV10-2 and TRBJ1-5, with 7 bases matching TRBD1. The germline CDR1 and CDR2 sequences are WSHSY and SAAADI. The CDR3 is 13 residues long. J lost 4 bases, V lost 6 bases, and 3 bases had no gene match. CDR3 region: CASSRDSNQPQHF. The CDR3 nucleotides are TGCGCCAGCAGCCGGGACAGTAATCAGCCCCAGCATTTT.

V gene TRBV9 combines with J gene TRBJ1-6; D is ambiguous. This CDR3 is 17 amino acids long. V lost 0 bases, J lost 0 bases, and 10 bases lay in between. Looked up from germline, CDR1 is SGDLS and CDR2 is YYNGEE. CDR3 sequence reads: CASSVDAPLSYNSPLHF. Written as DNA, the CDR3 is TGTGCCAGCAGCGTAGATGCACCACTCTCCTATAATTCACCCCTCCACTTT.

This clone was observed a single time. The rearrangement uses TRBV28 and TRBJ2-7, with 7 nucleotides matching TRBD2. After removal of 3 bases from V and 2 bases from J, the junction contained 7 bases not matched to a gene. Germline lookup yields CDR1 MDHEN and CDR2 SYDVKM. This CDR3 is 15 amino acids long. CDR3 in DNA: TGTGCCAGCAGTTTGCCGCGGGGGACGACCTACGAGCAGTACTTC. The encoded protein is CASSLPRGTTYEQYF.

This clone was counted a few times. The genes are TRBV6-6 and TRBJ1-6; D unresolved. CDR1 MNHNY and CDR2 SVGAGI come from the germline V gene (reference sequence). V lost 6 bases, J lost 7 bases, and 10 bases lay in between. The CDR3 contains 13 residues. Written as DNA, the CDR3 is TGTGCCAGCAGCCCTAGGTCGAATTCACCCCTCCACTTT. It codes for CASSPRSNSPLHF.

The table lists this clone with a count of one. The chain joins TRBV5-1 to TRBJ2-3; 7 nucleotides match TRBD1. This CDR3 contains 14 residues. In germline, CDR1 is SGHRS, CDR2 YFSETQ. V lost 7 bases to trimming and J lost 4 bases; unmatched junction nucleotides: 9. The CDR3: CASGPGQGADTQYF. DNA of the CDR3: TGCGCCAGCGGCCCCGGCCAGGGGGCAGATACGCAGTATTTT.

This chain connects TRBV9 to TRBJ1-2, with TRBD1 matching over 8 bases. This CDR3 contains 14 residues. Germline V lookup: CDR1 SGDLS, CDR2 YYNGEE. Trimming removed 4 bases from V and 4 bases from J; junction bases left unmatched: 6. This chain's CDR3 is CASSRDRRFYGYTF. DNA for the CDR3: TGTGCCAGCAGCCGGGACAGGAGATTCTATGGCTACACCTTC.

The CDR3 loop reads CATQSGRPHEQYF. Here the CDR3 DNA reads TGTGCCACGCAAAGCGGGAGGCCCCACGAGCAGTACTTC. The rearrangement uses TRBV27 and TRBJ2-7; TRBD2 matches 9 bases. The V and J ends lost 10 bases and 5 bases, in that order; junction bases with no gene match: 9. There are 13 residues in the CDR3. CDR1 and CDR2 (germline): MNHEY, SMNVEV (reference sequence).

The V and J genes are TRBV5-1 and TRBJ1-1; no firm D call. Trimming stripped 0 bases from V and 1 base from J, with 10 bases between. The CDR3 is made up of 15 amino acids. Germline V gene lookup returns CDR1 SGHRS and CDR2 YFSETQ. In nucleotides, the CDR3 is TGCGCCAGCAGCTTGGGCGGAACTACGAACACTGAAGCTTTCTTT. Translated, it gives CASSLGGTTNTEAFF.

In its sample, this clone was seen a few times. This chain connects TRBV5-6 to TRBJ1-2, with D unresolved. Germline V gene lookup returns CDR1 SGHDT and CDR2 YYEEEE. The CDR3 runs 12 residues. Trimming cost V 0 bases and J 6 bases, with 6 bases left between them. This chain's CDR3 is CASSLVAHGYTF. The CDR3 DNA follows: TGTGCCAGCAGCTTGGTAGCCCATGGCTACACCTTC.

This chain links TRBV10-2 with TRBJ2-7, with 8 bases fitting TRBD1. Germline V gene data show CDR1 as WSHSY and CDR2 as SAAADI. The ends lost 6 bases at V and 8 bases at J; junction bases unmatched: 9. The CDR3 loop spans 13 amino acids. CDR3 DNA: TGCGCCAGCAGGGAGGACAGGGTACTTCAGCAGTACTTC. Protein sequence: CASREDRVLQQYF.

This chain joins TRBV18 and TRBJ1-4; D remains unclear. Germline assignment: CDR1 KGHSH and CDR2 LQKENI. The V end was cut by 0 bases, the J end by 7 bases, with 12 bases between. This CDR3 is built from 15 residues. CDR3 amino acids: CASSPPAGRGEKLFF. The CDR3 region has the DNA TGTGCCAGCTCACCACCGGCAGGCCGGGGTGAAAAACTGTTTTTT. The entire variable domain, with the rest obtained from reference TRBV18 and TRBJ1-4, is as follows: NAGVMQNPRHLVRRRGQEARLRCSPMKGHSHVYWYRQLPEEGLKFMVYLQKENIIDESGMPKERFSAEFPKEGPSILRIQQVVRGDSAAYFCASSPPAGRGEKLFFGSGTQLSVL.

The V gene is TRBV27, the J gene TRBJ1-2, with 7 bases fitting TRBD1. V shed 5 bases and J 7 bases; nucleotides not matched to a gene: 7. Germline lookup yields CDR1 MNHEY and CDR2 SMNVEV (reference sequence). The CDR3 runs 13 residues. The CDR3 loop is CASSPDSGGGYTF. DNA of the CDR3: TGTGCCAGCAGTCCCGATTCAGGGGGTGGCTACACCTTC.

The chain carries TRBV29-1 and TRBJ2-1; D is ambiguous. The CDR3 is made up of 12 amino acids. V lost 0 bases and J lost 6, with 6 bases in between. Germline V gene data show CDR1 as SQVTM and CDR2 as ANQGSEA. This chain's CDR3 is CSVEDQFNEQFF. DNA for the CDR3: TGCAGCGTTGAAGACCAGTTCAATGAGCAGTTCTTC.

The table lists this clone with a few counts. The rearrangement joins TRBV15 to TRBJ2-7; TRBD1 agrees at 11 bases. CDR1 and CDR2 from the germline V gene are LNHNV and YYDKDF (reference sequence). V dropped 4 bases and J dropped 3; count of bases not matched to a gene: 5. The CDR3 consists of 15 residues. The CDR3 DNA sequence: TGTGCCACCAGCACACGGACAGGGGGCATCTACGAGCAGTACTTC. Encoded protein: CATSTRTGGIYEQYF.

The gene calls are TRBV19 and TRBJ2-2, with TRBD1 as a possible D gene (7 bases). CDR1 is LNHDA, CDR2 SQIVND, per germline (reference sequence). The CDR3 length is 14 residues. V shed 5 bases and J shed 3 bases, with 10 bases lying between them. CDR3 sequence: CASSGGTDTGELFF. The CDR3 coding sequence is TGTGCCAGTAGTGGGGGGACAGACACCGGGGAGCTGTTTTTT.

V usage is TRBV18 and J usage is TRBJ1-2; 7 nucleotides match TRBD1. Germline V gene sequence: CDR1 KGHSH, CDR2 LQKENI. Trimming at V came to 3 bases and at J to 7 bases, leaving 8 bases not matched to a gene. The CDR3 sequence is 14 residues long. The CDR3: CASSPQGVRTGYTF. CDR3 sequence (DNA): TGTGCCAGCTCACCCCAGGGGGTGAGGACTGGCTACACCTTC.

The V call is TRBV9, the J call TRBJ2-7, with 11 positions matching TRBD2. Germline CDR1 reads SGDLS; CDR2 reads YYNGEE. The CDR3 has 19 amino acids. V lost 0 bases to trimming and J lost 6 bases; unmatched junction nucleotides: 17. This CDR3 is CASSVGSGRDEAPYSEQYF. In DNA form, the CDR3 reads TGTGCCAGCAGCGTAGGTAGCGGGAGGGACGAGGCACCCTATAGCGAGCAGTACTTC.

V usage is TRBV27 and J usage is TRBJ1-1, with D perhaps matching TRBD1 (5 bases). CDR3 length: 11 residues. V was pared by 8 bases and J by 2 bases, with 6 bases between. Germline V gene sequence: CDR1 MNHEY, CDR2 SMNVEV (reference sequence). CDR3: CASQGNTEAFF. The CDR3 coding sequence is TGTGCCAGCCAGGGAAACACTGAAGCTTTCTTT.

This chain joins TRBV9 and TRBJ2-7; no reliable D call. Trimming stripped 0 bases from V and 2 bases from J, with 15 bases between. The CDR3 totals 16 residues. Germline V CDR1 and CDR2: SGDLS, YYNGEE. This CDR3 is CASSVAAASQAYEQYF. The DNA for the CDR3 is TGTGCCAGCAGCGTAGCCGCTGCCAGCCAGGCCTACGAGCAGTACTTC.

The V gene is TRBV19, the J gene TRBJ1-2; 8 positions match TRBD1. Germline V gene data show CDR1 as LNHDA and CDR2 as SQIVND (reference sequence). This CDR3 contains 16 residues. The V gene end was trimmed by 5 bases and the J gene end by 4 bases; junction bases not matched to a gene: 12. The CDR3 here is CASSPGQGLFSYGYTF. The CDR3 DNA reads TGTGCCAGTAGTCCAGGACAGGGTTTATTTTCCTATGGCTACACCTTC.

The chain carries TRBV4-3 and TRBJ1-3; D is unclear. Trimming shortened V by 2 bases and J by 0 bases, and 11 bases separated the two germline ends. CDR1 is LGHNA, CDR2 YSLEER, per germline. The CDR3 sequence is 16 residues long. CDR3 DNA sequence: TGCGCCAGCAGCCAATTTCTCTCAGACTCTGGAAACACCATATATTTT. This sequence encodes CASSQFLSDSGNTIYF.

The chain employs TRBV7-3 and TRBJ2-1, with 12 bases fitting TRBD2. This CDR3 spans 15 amino acids. With 1 base clipped from V and 8 bases from J, the junction kept 3 bases outside the gene matches. CDR1 is SGHTA and CDR2 is FQGTGA in the germline V gene. CDR3 region: CASSLRLAGVDEQFF. Written as DNA, the CDR3 is TGTGCCAGCAGCTTAAGACTAGCGGGAGTTGATGAGCAGTTCTTC.

To note about this clone: Other DNA sequences in this specimen translate into the identical CDR3. This sequence joins TRBV3-1 (or the pseudogene TRBV3-2) and TRBJ2-3, with 12 bases fitting TRBD2. V lost 4 bases, J lost 2 bases, and 4 bases stayed unmatched. Germline assignment: CDR1 LGHDT and CDR2 YNNKEL (reference sequence). The CDR3 runs 16 residues. The CDR3 loop reads CASSRRTSGTTDTQYF. The CDR3 DNA sequence: TGTGCCAGCAGCCGTCGGACTAGCGGGACCACAGATACGCAGTATTTT.

The chain links TRBV24-1 to TRBJ2-3; the match to TRBD2 covers 9 bases. With V trimmed by 8 bases and J by 1 base, 9 bases remained unmatched. This CDR3 has 16 amino acids. From germline, CDR1 is KGHDR and CDR2 SFDVKD. The CDR3 DNA is TGTGCCACCACCTTCCTAGCGGGGAGTCGCACAGATACGCAGTATTTT. Protein sequence: CATTFLAGSRTDTQYF.

The chain is built from TRBV28 and TRBJ2-7; D may be TRBD1 (5 bases). The CDR3 is 11 amino acids. V was clipped by 5 bases and J by 7 bases, with 9 bases between them. Germline loops: CDR1 MDHEN, CDR2 SYDVKM. The DNA for the CDR3 is TGTGCCAGCAGTATCCAGGGAGAGCAGTACTTC. This sequence encodes CASSIQGEQYF.

The chain uses TRBV19 and TRBJ2-7, with D possibly TRBD2 on 6 matching bases. This CDR3 has 15 residues. Germline values: CDR1 LNHDA, CDR2 SQIVND (reference sequence). Between the trimmed V and J ends, which lost 3 bases and 0 bases, there was a span of 12 bases. Written as DNA, the CDR3 is TGTGCCAGTAGTATGCGGGGTTCAAGCTCCTACGAGCAGTACTTC. It translates to CASSMRGSSSYEQYF.